These 22 T cell receptor beta chains were all obtained from the same sample, sequenced in a study of T cell responses to AZD1222 COVID-19 vaccine. Here immunoSEQ multiplex PCR was the method, and the copy in TCRdb shows in-frame clones only, minus some. This repertoire shows just under 95,000 clones, approximately 91% found once; its top ten account for 20% to 25%. The starting material was peripheral blood, obtained on day 0 of AZD1222 vaccination. These receptors were obtained from an adult in good health.

CDR3 amino acids: CAWKGAGTDTQYF. In nucleotides, the CDR3 is TGTGCTTGGAAAGGGGCAGGCACAGATACGCAGTATTTT. V and J are TRBV28 and TRBJ2-3; possibly TRBD1 for D (5 bases). The germline gives CDR1 MDHEN, CDR2 SYDVKM. CDR3 size: 13 residues.

The J gene is TRBJ1-1, the V gene TRBV7-3, with 7 bases lining up with TRBD1. CDR3 length: 14 residues. From germline, CDR1 is SGHTA and CDR2 FQGTGA. Trimming at V came to 1 base and at J to 11 bases, leaving 10 bases not matched to a gene. CDR3 coding DNA: TGTGCCAGCAGCTTAAGGGACAGCGACCCGGAGGCTTTCTTT. Encoded protein: CASSLRDSDPEAFF.

The rearrangement uses TRBV4-1 and TRBJ1-1; 8 positions agree with TRBD1. V dropped 6 bases and J dropped 4; count of bases not matched to a gene: 13. Per germline, CDR1 MGHRA and CDR2 YSYEKL. This CDR3 is built from 16 residues. This CDR3 is CASRAITGGSSTEAFF. The CDR3 DNA reads TGCGCCAGCAGAGCGATCACAGGGGGAAGTAGCACTGAAGCTTTCTTT.

This chain uses TRBV7-9 with TRBJ1-2, with D maybe TRBD1 (5 bases). Germline lookup yields CDR1 SEHNR and CDR2 FQNEAQ (reference sequence). The CDR3 spans 13 residues. Trimming left V 6 bases short and J 2 bases short, with 10 bases between. The CDR3 here is CASRIDRNYGYTF. CDR3 nucleotides: TGTGCCAGCAGAATAGACAGAAACTATGGCTACACCTTC.

V gene TRBV3-1 (or the pseudogene TRBV3-2) combines with J gene TRBJ1-1, with D unresolved. V lost 3 bases and J 3 bases, leaving 5 bases between the germline ends. Per the germline V gene, CDR1 is LGHDT and CDR2 is YNNKEL (reference sequence). This CDR3 spans 12 amino acids. The CDR3 DNA follows: TGTGCCAGCAGCCACGGAGACACTGAAGCTTTCTTT. Protein product: CASSHGDTEAFF.

This rearrangement joins TRBV15 to TRBJ2-1; a possible D gene is TRBD2 (5 bases). V was clipped by 5 bases and J by 9 bases, with 8 bases between them. The CDR3 has 11 amino acids. In germline, CDR1 is LNHNV, CDR2 YYDKDF (reference sequence). This CDR3 is CATSWESEQFF. CDR3 bases: TGTGCCACCAGCTGGGAGAGTGAGCAGTTCTTC.

This clone showed up just a few times. The chain links TRBV7-2 to TRBJ1-1, with TRBD1 as a possible D gene (5 bases). This CDR3 spans 15 amino acids. Trimming cost V 3 bases and J 1 base, with 12 bases left between them. Germline CDR1 SGHTA, CDR2 FQGNSA. CDR3 amino acids: CASSFGDLRNTEAFF. The CDR3 bases are TGTGCCAGCAGCTTCGGGGACCTAAGGAACACTGAAGCTTTCTTT.

V gene TRBV7-9 combines with J gene TRBJ1-1; 8 nucleotides line up with TRBD1. V lost 11 bases and J lost 7; bases outside the gene matches: 15. This CDR3 comprises 14 residues. Germline CDR1 is SEHNR and CDR2 is FQNEAQ (reference sequence). The CDR3 DNA is TGTGCCGGAGAAAAGACAGGGGCCTTACTTGAAGCTTTCTTT. Translation gives CAGEKTGALLEAFF. The full variable domain, rest sourced from reference TRBV7-9 and TRBJ1-1, is DTGVSQNPRHKITKRGQNVTFRCDPISEHNRLYWYRQTLGQGPEFLTYFQNEAQLEKSRLLSDRFSAERPKGSFSTLEIQRTEQGDSAMYLCAGEKTGALLEAFFGQGTRLTVV.

The gene calls are TRBV7-3 and TRBJ1-1, with D possibly matching TRBD1 (6 bases). V lost 4 bases and J 4 bases, leaving 13 bases between the germline ends. The germline CDR1 and CDR2 sequences are SGHTA and FQGTGA. This CDR3 region has 14 residues. The CDR3: CASSSRGSSTEAFF. The CDR3 nucleotides are TGTGCCAGCAGCTCGAGGGGGAGTAGCACTGAAGCTTTCTTT.

This clone was recorded once. The chain links TRBV7-2 to TRBJ1-5; D uncertain. This CDR3 spans 15 amino acids. The V gene's germline CDR1 is SGHTA and CDR2 FQGNSA. With 6 bases removed from V and 0 bases from J, the gap between germline ends came to 12 bases. The CDR3 sequence: CASRLTVNSNQPQHF. CDR3 coding DNA: TGTGCCAGCAGGTTAACAGTTAATAGCAATCAGCCCCAGCATTTT. Full variable domain (rest looked up from reference TRBV7-2 and TRBJ1-5): GAGVSQSPSNKVTEKGKDVELRCDPISGHTALYWYRQSLGQGLEFLIYFQGNSAPDKSGLPSDRFSAERTGGSVSTLTIQRTQQEDSAVYLCASRLTVNSNQPQHFGDGTRLSIL.

The rearrangement uses TRBV2 and TRBJ2-3, with D perhaps matching TRBD1 (6 bases). Germline assignment: CDR1 SNHLY and CDR2 FYNNEI. This CDR3 has 11 amino acids. V dropped 6 bases and J dropped 5 bases, with 6 bases sitting between them. The DNA for the CDR3 is TGTGCCAGCAGACAGGGAGATACGCAGTATTTT. Protein product: CASRQGDTQYF.

V and J are TRBV6-5 and TRBJ2-2, with 8 bases fitting TRBD1. CDR1 is MNHEY, CDR2 SVGAGI, per germline. The CDR3 is 12 amino acids. Trimming at V came to 8 bases and at J to 4 bases, leaving 0 bases not matched to a gene. The CDR3 here is CASGQGTGELFF. The CDR3 nucleotides read TGTGCCAGCGGACAGGGCACCGGGGAGCTGTTTTTT.

The CDR3: CSVLPPGLPDTQYF. The CDR3 nucleotides are TGCAGCGTCCTACCTCCGGGACTGCCTGATACGCAGTATTTT. The J gene is TRBJ2-3, the V gene TRBV29-1, with TRBD2 as a possible D gene (6 bases). With 6 bases removed from V and 6 bases from J, the gap between germline ends came to 19 bases. The CDR3 length is 14 residues. Looked up from germline, CDR1 is SQVTM and CDR2 is ANQGSEA.

V usage is TRBV2 and J usage is TRBJ2-5; unclear D gene. Germline V gene lookup returns CDR1 SNHLY and CDR2 FYNNEI. Trimming shortened V by 0 bases and J by 4 bases, and 0 bases separated the two germline ends. The CDR3 runs to 11 residues. CDR3 DNA: TGTGCCAGCAGTGAAGCAGAGACCCAGTACTTC. Its translation: CASSEAETQYF. Full variable domain (missing parts from reference TRBV2 and TRBJ2-5): EPEVTQTPSHQVTQMGQEVILRCVPISNHLYFYWYRQILGQKVEFLVSFYNNEISEKSEIFDDQFSVERPDGSNFTLKIRSTKLEDSAMYFCASSEAETQYFGPGTRLLVL.

This chain uses TRBV2 with TRBJ1-2, with TRBD1 identical over 10 bases. In germline, CDR1 is SNHLY, CDR2 FYNNEI. The CDR3 sequence is 15 residues long. V lost 4 bases and J lost 9; bases outside the gene matches: 11. CDR3 amino acids: CASSVGLGTGDRYTF. CDR3 nucleotide sequence: TGTGCCAGCAGTGTAGGGTTAGGGACAGGGGACCGCTACACCTTC.

The genes are TRBV10-2 and TRBJ2-5, with 7 bases aligning to TRBD1. V shed 10 bases, J shed 0 bases, and the junction held 8 bases outside the gene matches. The CDR3 runs to 14 residues. Germline CDR1 and CDR2: WSHSY and SAAADI. The CDR3 region is CATSDRLYQETQYF. CDR3 sequence (DNA): TGCGCCACCTCGGACAGGCTGTACCAAGAGACCCAGTACTTC.

The V call is TRBV6-2 or TRBV6-3, the J call TRBJ1-1; D is undetermined. The CDR3 is made up of 12 amino acids. The germline gives CDR1 MNHEY, CDR2 SVGEGT. Trimming stripped 4 bases from V and 6 bases from J, with 9 bases between. The chain's CDR3 is CASSLRRAEAFF. The CDR3 DNA reads as TGTGCCAGCAGTTTGAGGAGGGCTGAAGCTTTCTTT.

The genes are TRBV5-6 and TRBJ2-2; 8 nucleotides match TRBD1. Germline CDR1 and CDR2: SGHDT and YYEEEE. This CDR3 region has 16 residues. V dropped 7 bases and J dropped 7; count of bases not matched to a gene: 15. Written as DNA, the CDR3 is TGTGCCAGCTCTACCCGGAGGACAGGGTTATTCGGGGAGCTGTTTTTT. Encoded protein: CASSTRRTGLFGELFF.

V usage is TRBV6-1 and J usage is TRBJ1-2; 12 nucleotides match TRBD1. The CDR3 length is 16 residues. V was clipped by 0 bases and J by 5 bases; unmatched bases: 4. Germline CDR1 reads MNHNS; CDR2 reads SASEGT. The CDR3 protein is CASSEAGTGGEYGYTF. CDR3 sequence (DNA): TGTGCCAGCAGTGAAGCTGGGACAGGGGGCGAATATGGCTACACCTTC.

This clone was seen more than once but under ten times. J is TRBJ1-4 and V is TRBV9; D unresolved. The CDR3 runs 15 residues. Germline-derived CDR1 and CDR2 are SGDLS and YYNGEE. V dropped 0 bases and J dropped 3 bases, with 9 bases sitting between them. The CDR3 DNA reads TGTGCCAGCAGCGTAGGTGGGGTGGCTAATGAAAAACTGTTTTTT. Protein sequence: CASSVGGVANEKLFF.

The chain is built from TRBV27 and TRBJ1-1; TRBD1 matches 7 bases. V gave up 6 bases and J gave up 5 bases; unmatched junction bases: 12. Germline CDR1 is MNHEY and CDR2 is SMNVEV (reference sequence). This CDR3 comprises 15 residues. This chain's CDR3 is CASSLRQGTLTEAFF. DNA for the CDR3: TGTGCCAGCAGCCTTAGACAGGGAACTTTGACTGAAGCTTTCTTT.

The chain has TRBV19 and TRBJ1-1; tentative D call: TRBD1 (6 bases). The V and J ends lost 3 bases and 2 bases respectively, with 10 bases between them. Germline-derived CDR1 and CDR2 are LNHDA and SQIVND (reference sequence). This CDR3 has 14 amino acids. In DNA, the CDR3 is TGTGCCAGTAGTATGGGACAAAGAAACACTGAAGCTTTCTTT. It yields the protein CASSMGQRNTEAFF.